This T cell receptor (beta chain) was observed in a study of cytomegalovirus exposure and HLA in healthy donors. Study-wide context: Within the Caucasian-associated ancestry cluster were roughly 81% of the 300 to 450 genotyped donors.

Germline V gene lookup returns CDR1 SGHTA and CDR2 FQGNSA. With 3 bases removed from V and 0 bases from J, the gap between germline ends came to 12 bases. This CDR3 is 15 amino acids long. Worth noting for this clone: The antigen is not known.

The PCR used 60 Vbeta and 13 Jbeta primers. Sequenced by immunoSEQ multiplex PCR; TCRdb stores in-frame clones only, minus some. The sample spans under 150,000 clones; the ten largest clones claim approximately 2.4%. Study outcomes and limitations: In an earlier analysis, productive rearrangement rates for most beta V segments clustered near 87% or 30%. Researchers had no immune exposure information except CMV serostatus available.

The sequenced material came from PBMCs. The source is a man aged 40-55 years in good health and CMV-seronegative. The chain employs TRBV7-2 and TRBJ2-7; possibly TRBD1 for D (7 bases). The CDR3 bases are TGTGCCAGCAGCTTCCGGGGGACAGTCTCCTACGAGCAGTACTTC. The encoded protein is CASSFRGTVSYEQYF. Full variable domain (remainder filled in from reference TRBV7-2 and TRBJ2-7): GAGVSQSPSNKVTEKGKDVELRCDPISGHTALYWYRQSLGQGLEFLIYFQGNSAPDKSGLPSDRFSAERTGGSVSTLTIQRTQQEDSAVYLCASSFRGTVSYEQYFGPGTRLTVT.